These 31 T cell receptor beta chains came from one sample sequenced in a study of tumor and adjacent non-tumor tissue in lung cancer. This sample's RNA came from whole unsorted tissue. This non-tumor lung sample came from over 3 cm beyond the tumor edge. A modified ARM-PCR protocol with three rounds of nested PCR amplified TCRbeta. A single record per CDR3 protein comes from TCRdb applying MiXCR to the multiplex PCR reads. Among roughly 120,000 distinct CDR3 sequences, around 57% were seen once, and the ten largest hold 15% to 20%. Input material: distant non-tumor lung tissue. The receptors originated from a man between 60 and 70 years old with non-small cell lung cancer.

This clonotype was seen ten or more times. CDR3 bases: TGTGCCAGCAATGCCGGGACTAGCGGCTCCTACGAGCAGTACTTC. This gives the protein CASNAGTSGSYEQYF. This rearrangement joins TRBV6-1 to TRBJ2-7, with 11 bases identical to TRBD2. After removal of 7 bases from V and 0 bases from J, the junction contained 5 bases not matched to a gene. The CDR3 runs 15 residues. The germline gives CDR1 MNHNS, CDR2 SASEGT.

This clonotype came up many times. The chain employs TRBV20-1 and TRBJ2-2; TRBD1 is a possible D gene (6 bases). The CDR3 is 13 residues long. Germline CDR1 reads DFQATT; CDR2 reads SNEGSKA (reference sequence). V lost 5 bases, J lost 2 bases, and 9 bases lay in between. CDR3 DNA sequence: TGCAGTGCTCAGGACAGAAACACCGGGGAGCTGTTTTTT. Its protein product is CSAQDRNTGELFF.

The chain carries TRBV11-2 and TRBJ2-1; no reliable D call. V was pared by 2 bases and J by 2 bases, with 7 bases between. CDR1 and CDR2 from the germline V gene are SGHAT and FQNNGV. The CDR3 length is 14 residues. The CDR3 nucleotides read TGTGCCAGCAGCTTAAAGGAGACCTACAATGAGCAGTTCTTC. Its protein is CASSLKETYNEQFF.

This clonotype was seen a single time. The junction departs from germline at one end; a sequencing error may be responsible. The V and J genes are TRBV19 and TRBJ1-2, with unresolved D. The CDR3 is 16 residues long. The germline V gene has CDR1 LNHDA and CDR2 SQIVND (reference sequence). CDR3 in amino acids: CASSLPDGATPYDYTF. As DNA, the CDR3 is TGTGCCAGTAGCCTCCCGGATGGCGCCACCCCTTATGACTACACCTTC.

Concerning this clonotype itself: Germline and junction disagree at one end, which may indicate a read error. V and J are TRBV19 and TRBJ2-6; TRBD1 agrees at 11 bases. Germline-derived CDR1 and CDR2 are LNHDA and SQIVND (reference sequence). The CDR3 is 18 residues long. CDR3 residues: CASSIGGTGGTGANILTF. CDR3 sequence (DNA): TGTGCCAGTAGTATAGGGGGGACAGGGGGAACTGGGGCCAACATCCTGACTTTC.

In its sample, this clonotype ranks as medium-sized. CDR3 sequence reads: CASSLMWRSDTQYF. CDR3 DNA: TGTGCCAGCAGCTTGATGTGGAGATCAGATACGCAGTATTTT. The genes are TRBV11-2 and TRBJ2-3; D is ambiguous. V was trimmed by 3 bases and J by 4 bases, leaving 11 bases between them. This CDR3 is built from 14 residues. Germline CDR1 is SGHAT and CDR2 is FQNNGV.

This chain uses TRBV28 with TRBJ1-2; tentative D call: TRBD1 (5 bases). The CDR3 has 15 amino acids. Deletions cut 6 bases from V and 8 bases from J, with 22 bases between. Germline assignment: CDR1 MDHEN and CDR2 SYDVKM. This CDR3 reads CASSSPVVGARGYTF. The DNA for the CDR3 is TGTGCCAGCAGCTCACCCGTGGTAGGGGCAAGGGGCTACACCTTC.

This clonotype showed up just once. The junction shows a germline mismatch at one end, possibly a read error. The DNA for the CDR3 is TGTGCCAGCAGTCCCCAGGCAGGGGTGGTCTACGAGCAATACTTC. It encodes CASSPQAGVVYEQYF. V gene TRBV12-3 or TRBV12-4 combines with J gene TRBJ2-7; possibly TRBD1 for D (6 bases). CDR3 length equals 15 residues.

As concerns this clonotype: A junction end diverges from the germline sequence, so it may reflect a read error. This chain uses TRBV20-1 with TRBJ1-4, with a tentative D call TRBD1 (5 bases). The CDR3 has 15 amino acids. The V gene's germline CDR1 is DFQATT and CDR2 SNEGSKA (reference sequence). The CDR3 DNA follows: TGCAGTGCTAGGCCCTGTATTGGGACTAATGAAAAACTGCTTTTT. It encodes CSARPCIGTNEKLLF.

A remark on this clonotype: A junction end diverges from the germline sequence, so it may reflect a read error. The chain recombines TRBV4-3 with TRBJ2-7, with 12 nucleotides matching TRBD2. Germline V gene data show CDR1 as LGHNA and CDR2 as YSLEER. This CDR3 has 17 amino acids. The CDR3 nucleotides read TGCGCCAGTAGCCAAGGAACCGGGACTAGCGGGTCTTACAAGCAGTACTTC. This sequence encodes CASSQGTGTSGSYKQYF.

Points on this clonotype: The final CDR3 position lacks the conserved phenylalanine or tryptophan, pointing to a likely read error. V and J are TRBV20-1 and TRBJ2-1; 9 nucleotides align to TRBD2. This CDR3 is 16 amino acids long. Germline V gives CDR1 DFQATT, CDR2 SNEGSKA (reference sequence). V shed 3 bases, J shed 6 bases, and the junction held 12 bases outside the gene matches. The CDR3 coding sequence is TGCAGTGCTAGTTTACTAGCGGGCACCGCGAGCAATGAGCAGTTCATC. It codes for CSASLLAGTASNEQFI.

This clonotype was detected ten times or more. A clone one base away is much larger, so this may be a read error. This chain uses TRBV28 with TRBJ2-6; D remains ambiguous. Trimming took 6 bases from V and 1 from J, leaving 1 base between them. This CDR3 is 12 amino acids long. Germline V gives CDR1 MDHEN, CDR2 SYDVKM. DNA of the CDR3: TGTGCCAGCAGGTCTGGGGCCAACGTCCTGACTTTC. The encoded protein is CASRSGANVLTF.

In the case of this clonotype: A read error may account for a junction end that differs from germline. CDR3 DNA sequence: TGTGCTAGTGGTTCCTCCTCCGCCTTCACAGATGCGCAGTATTTT. Amino acids: CASGSSSAFTDAQYF. The V call is TRBV12-5, the J call TRBJ2-3; D is unclear. From germline, CDR1 is LGHNT and CDR2 FRNRAP. The CDR3 length is 15 residues.

This chain connects TRBV20-1 to TRBJ2-5; 13 nucleotides line up with TRBD2. The V gene's germline CDR1 is DFQATT and CDR2 SNEGSKA (reference sequence). The V and J ends lost 6 bases and 2 bases, in that order; junction bases with no gene match: 3. The CDR3 is made up of 14 amino acids. The CDR3 sequence is CSASGLAGQETQYF. The CDR3 DNA reads as TGCAGTGCGTCGGGACTAGCGGGGCAAGAGACCCAGTACTTC.

This rearrangement joins TRBV4-2 to TRBJ2-5, with 7 positions matching TRBD2. V lost 3 bases to trimming and J lost 7 bases; unmatched junction nucleotides: 11. The CDR3 length is 15 residues. From germline, CDR1 is LGHNA and CDR2 YNFKEQ. Here the CDR3 DNA reads TGTGCCAGCAGCCAGACTAGCCATACCTCCGGGACCCAGTACTTC. Translation: CASSQTSHTSGTQYF.

Ten or more counts support this clonotype. CDR3 residues: CSARDSSDQETQYF. The CDR3 DNA follows: TGCAGTGCTAGAGATAGTAGCGACCAAGAGACCCAGTACTTC. J is TRBJ2-5 and V is TRBV20-1; tentative D call: TRBD2 (5 bases). The germline V gene has CDR1 DFQATT and CDR2 SNEGSKA (reference sequence). Trimming shortened V by 0 bases and J by 0 bases, and 8 bases separated the two germline ends. The CDR3 covers 14 residues.

Notes on this clonotype: At one of its ends the junction is not consistent with the germline gene, which may arise from a read error. The CDR3 region is CASRQGASNQPRHF. CDR3 sequence (DNA): TGTGCCAGCAGGCAGGGGGCAAGCAATCAGCCCCGGCATTTT. The rearrangement uses TRBV6-5 and TRBJ1-5; TRBD1 matches 8 bases. Per germline, CDR1 MNHEY and CDR2 SVGAGI. The CDR3 has 14 amino acids.

This clonotype was observed at least ten times. The gene calls are TRBV29-1 and TRBJ2-5; 7 positions match TRBD2. The CDR3 sequence is 12 residues long. V shed 4 bases and J 5 bases; nucleotides not matched to a gene: 4. Germline CDR1 and CDR2: SQVTM and ANQGSEA. The CDR3 region has the DNA TGCAGCGTTGGGGGGGGGTCTGAGACCCAGTACTTC. Protein sequence: CSVGGGSETQYF.

This clonotype came up a few times. This chain uses TRBV2 with TRBJ2-1; the D gene is possibly TRBD2 (6 bases). CDR3 size: 15 residues. V was shortened by 10 bases and J by 3 bases, with 19 bases between the two germline ends. Per the germline V gene, CDR1 is SNHLY and CDR2 is FYNNEI. In nucleotides, the CDR3 is TGTGCCATCCGATCCGGGACTCTATTCTACAATGAGCAGTTCTTC. Translating gives CAIRSGTLFYNEQFF.

This clonotype was counted many times. A much more abundant neighbour one base away suggests this may be a read error. The chain carries TRBV4-3 and TRBJ2-1; TRBD2 agrees at 14 bases. Germline CDR1 reads LGHNA; CDR2 reads YSLEER. CDR3 length equals 20 residues. CDR3 protein: CTSSQGLAGGLNISYNEQFF. The CDR3 bases are TGCACCAGCAGCCAAGGACTAGCGGGAGGACTAAACATCTCCTACAATGAGCAGTTCTTC.

In its sample, this clonotype was seen many times. V is TRBV30 and J is TRBJ1-1; D is ambiguous. The germline V gene encodes CDR1 GTSNPN and CDR2 SVGIG (reference sequence). The ends were cut back, 4 bases at V and 4 bases at J, with 10 bases in the middle. The CDR3 extends over 12 amino acids. The CDR3 DNA reads TGTGCCTGGACAAGGCAAGGCACTGAAGCTTTCTTT. Protein sequence: CAWTRQGTEAFF. Full variable domain (missing parts from reference TRBV30 and TRBJ1-1): SQTIHQWPATLVQPVGSPLSLECTVEGTSNPNLYWYRQAAGRGLQLLFYSVGIGQISSEVPQNLSASRPQDRQFILSSKKLLLSDSGFYLCAWTRQGTEAFFGQGTRLTVV.

This clonotype occurred many times. V gene TRBV6-2 or TRBV6-3 combines with J gene TRBJ2-2, with D hard to call. The V gene lost 5 bases and the J gene lost 9 bases, with 10 bases spanning the gap. The CDR3 sequence is 12 residues long. The V gene's germline CDR1 is MNHEY and CDR2 SVGEGT. DNA for the CDR3: TGTGCCAGCAGTCTAGTGAGGCGGGAGCTGTTTTTT. Its protein is CASSLVRRELFF.

This clonotype was seen at least ten times. V usage is TRBV4-1 and J usage is TRBJ2-7; TRBD1 matches 9 bases. The CDR3 has 15 residues. With V trimmed by 0 bases and J by 6 bases, 6 bases remained unmatched. Germline-derived CDR1 and CDR2 are MGHRA and YSYEKL. CDR3 nucleotide sequence: TGCGCCAGCAGCCAAGAACGACAGGGGGGGCGCGAGCAGTACTTC. It is translated as CASSQERQGGREQYF.

This clonotype showed up many times. This sequence joins TRBV19 and TRBJ1-3; D possibly corresponds to TRBD1 (5 bases). The CDR3 totals 16 residues. Germline V CDR1 and CDR2: LNHDA, SQIVND (reference sequence). V was shortened by 1 base and J by 0 bases, with 10 bases between the two germline ends. Written as DNA, the CDR3 is TGTGCCAGTAGTATAGGAACCGGGACCTCTGGAAACACCATATATTTT. It encodes CASSIGTGTSGNTIYF.

To note about this clonotype: This could be a read error, since a much larger clone is one nucleotide away. This CDR3 is missing its conserved last phenylalanine or tryptophan, likely due to a read error. J is TRBJ1-5 and V is TRBV28; no clear D. Trimming pared 2 bases from V and 0 bases from J, leaving 5 bases between. Germline assignment: CDR1 MDHEN and CDR2 SYDVKM. The CDR3 runs to 14 residues. The CDR3: CASSLDNSNQPQHL. The CDR3 coding sequence is TGTGCCAGCAGTTTAGACAATAGCAATCAGCCCCAGCATTTA.

For this clonotype: The germline gene is not matched at one end of the junction; a read error may be the cause. The chain has TRBV28 and TRBJ2-7; no firm D call. This CDR3 contains 11 residues. The V gene's germline CDR1 is MDHEN and CDR2 SYDVKM. CDR3 region: CASASSYGQYF. The CDR3 DNA reads TGTGCCAGCGCGAGCTCCTACGGGCAGTACTTC.

This chain links TRBV11-2 with TRBJ2-7; TRBD1 aligns across 7 bases. The germline CDR1 and CDR2 sequences are SGHAT and FQNNGV. The CDR3 contains 14 residues. The CDR3 reads CTSNLGQDVHEQYV. DNA for the CDR3: TGTACCAGCAACCTTGGACAGGACGTCCACGAGCAGTACGTC.

This sequence joins TRBV11-2 and TRBJ2-3, with unresolved D. The V end was cut by 10 bases, the J end by 3 bases, with 17 bases between. The germline gives CDR1 SGHAT, CDR2 FQNNGV. This CDR3 contains 14 residues. The CDR3 sequence: CANNLVGSTDTQYF. CDR3 bases: TGTGCCAACAACTTAGTCGGCAGTACAGATACGCAGTATTTT.

V gene TRBV29-1 combines with J gene TRBJ1-5; D gene uncertain. The CDR3 runs 13 residues. In germline, CDR1 is SQVTM, CDR2 ANQGSEA. Trimming left V 3 bases short and J 3 bases short, with 9 bases between. In nucleotides, the CDR3 is TGCAGCGTTGAGGTCGGGTCCAATCAGCCCCAGCATTTT. Translation: CSVEVGSNQPQHF.

The chain has TRBV6-1 and TRBJ2-5; D is unclear. Germline lookup yields CDR1 MNHNS and CDR2 SASEGT. V was clipped by 6 bases and J by 1 base, with 15 bases between them. The CDR3 spans 15 residues. CDR3 coding DNA: TGTGCCAGCAGCCCCGGAGAGGTCGGCCAAGAGACCCAGTACTTC. Amino acid sequence: CASSPGEVGQETQYF.

Concerning this clonotype itself: The junction differs from germline at one of its ends, possibly a read error. The gene calls are TRBV4-3 and TRBJ2-3; D could derive from TRBD1 or TRBD2 (7 bases each). This CDR3 spans 16 amino acids. The V gene's germline CDR1 is LGHNA and CDR2 YSLEER. CDR3 residues: CVSSQGAQGGIDTQYF. The DNA of the CDR3 is TGCGTCAGCAGCCAAGGTGCGCAGGGGGGGATAGATACGCAGTATTTT.